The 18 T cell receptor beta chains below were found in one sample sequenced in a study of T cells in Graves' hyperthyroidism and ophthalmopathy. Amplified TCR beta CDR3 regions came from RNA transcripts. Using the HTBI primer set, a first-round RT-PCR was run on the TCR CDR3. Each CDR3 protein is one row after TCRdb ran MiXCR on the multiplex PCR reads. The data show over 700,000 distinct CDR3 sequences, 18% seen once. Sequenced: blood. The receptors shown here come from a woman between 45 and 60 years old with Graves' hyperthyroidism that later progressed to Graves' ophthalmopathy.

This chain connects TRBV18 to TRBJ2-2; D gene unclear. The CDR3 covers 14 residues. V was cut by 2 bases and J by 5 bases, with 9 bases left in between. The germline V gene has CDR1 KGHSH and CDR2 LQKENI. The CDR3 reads CASSPTDTTGELFF. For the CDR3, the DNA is TGTGCCAGCTCACCAACAGACACAACCGGGGAGCTGTTTTTT.

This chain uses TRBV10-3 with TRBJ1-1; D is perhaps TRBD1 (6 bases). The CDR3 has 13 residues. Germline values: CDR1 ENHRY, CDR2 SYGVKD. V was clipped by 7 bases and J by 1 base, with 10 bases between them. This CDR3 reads CAITRGGNTEAFF. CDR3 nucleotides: TGTGCCATCACCCGAGGGGGGAACACTGAAGCTTTCTTT.

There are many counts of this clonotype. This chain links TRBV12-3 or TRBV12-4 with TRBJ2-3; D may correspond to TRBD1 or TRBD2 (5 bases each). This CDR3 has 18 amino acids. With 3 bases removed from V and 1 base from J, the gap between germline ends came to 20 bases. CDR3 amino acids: CASSFRRGFNQRTDTQYF. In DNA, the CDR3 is TGTGCCAGCAGTTTCCGCCGGGGCTTTAACCAGCGCACAGATACGCAGTATTTT.

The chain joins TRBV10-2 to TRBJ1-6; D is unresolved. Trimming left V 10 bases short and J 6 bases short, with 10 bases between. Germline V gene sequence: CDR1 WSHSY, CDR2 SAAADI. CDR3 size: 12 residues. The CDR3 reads CATQAFNSPLHF. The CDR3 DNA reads TGCGCCACCCAAGCCTTTAATTCACCCCTCCACTTT.

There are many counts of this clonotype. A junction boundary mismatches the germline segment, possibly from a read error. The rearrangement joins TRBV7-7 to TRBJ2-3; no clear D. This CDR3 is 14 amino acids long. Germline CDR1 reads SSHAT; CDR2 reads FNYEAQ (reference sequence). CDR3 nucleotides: TGTGCTAGCAGCTTCGCACAGTCCACAGATACGCAGTATTTT. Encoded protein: CASSFAQSTDTQYF.

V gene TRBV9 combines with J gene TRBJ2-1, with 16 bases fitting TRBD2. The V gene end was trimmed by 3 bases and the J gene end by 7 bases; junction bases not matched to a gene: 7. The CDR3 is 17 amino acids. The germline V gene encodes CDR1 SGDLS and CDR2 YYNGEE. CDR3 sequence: CASSASGTSGGANEQFF. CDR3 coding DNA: TGTGCCAGCAGCGCCTCCGGGACTAGCGGGGGGGCTAATGAGCAGTTCTTC. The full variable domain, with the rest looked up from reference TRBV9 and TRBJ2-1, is DSGVTQTPKHLITATGQRVTLRCSPRSGDLSVYWYQQSLDQGLQFLIQYYNGEERAKGNILERFSAQQFPDLHSELNLSSLELGDSALYFCASSASGTSGGANEQFFGPGTRLTVL.

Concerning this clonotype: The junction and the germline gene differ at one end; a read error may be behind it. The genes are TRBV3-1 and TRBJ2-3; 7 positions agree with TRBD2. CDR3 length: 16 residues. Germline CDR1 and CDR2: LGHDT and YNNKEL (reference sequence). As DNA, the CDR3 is TGTGTCAGCAGCCAAGGCTATAGCGGGAGCACAGATACGCAGTATTTT. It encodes CVSSQGYSGSTDTQYF.

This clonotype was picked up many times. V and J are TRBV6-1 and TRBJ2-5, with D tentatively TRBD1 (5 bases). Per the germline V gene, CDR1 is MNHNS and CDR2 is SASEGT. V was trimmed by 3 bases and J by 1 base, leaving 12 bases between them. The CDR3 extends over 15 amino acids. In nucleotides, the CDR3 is TGTGCCAGCAGTGATCGTATAAGGGGCCAAGAGACCCAGTACTTC. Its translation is CASSDRIRGQETQYF.

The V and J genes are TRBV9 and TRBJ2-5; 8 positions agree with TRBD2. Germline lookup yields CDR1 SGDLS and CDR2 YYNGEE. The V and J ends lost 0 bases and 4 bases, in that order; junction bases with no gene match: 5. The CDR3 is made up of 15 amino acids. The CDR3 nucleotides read TGTGCCAGCAGCGTAGGAGTAGCGGGGACAGAGACCCAGTACTTC. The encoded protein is CASSVGVAGTETQYF.

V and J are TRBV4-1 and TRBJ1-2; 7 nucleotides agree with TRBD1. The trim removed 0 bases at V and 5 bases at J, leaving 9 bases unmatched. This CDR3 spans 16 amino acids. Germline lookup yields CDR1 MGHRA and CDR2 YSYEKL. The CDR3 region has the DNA TGCGCCAGCAGCCAAGAGATGGGCAGGGGGGGATATGGCTACACCTTC. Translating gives CASSQEMGRGGYGYTF.

The CDR3 region has the DNA TGTGCCAGCAGCCAAGAACAAGCGACAGGGCGGTCCGGGGAGCTGTTTTTT. Protein: CASSQEQATGRSGELFF. J is TRBJ2-2 and V is TRBV4-2, with 7 bases matching TRBD1. The CDR3 is made up of 17 amino acids. V lost 0 bases and J lost 6; bases outside the gene matches: 10. Germline V gene sequence: CDR1 LGHNA, CDR2 YNFKEQ.

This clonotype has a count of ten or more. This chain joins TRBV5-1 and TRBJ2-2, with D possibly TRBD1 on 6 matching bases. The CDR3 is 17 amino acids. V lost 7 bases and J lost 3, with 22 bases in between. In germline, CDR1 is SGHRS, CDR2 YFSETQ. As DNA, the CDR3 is TGCGCCAGCTCCATAGGTCCTCCGGGACAATACACCGGGGAGCTGTTTTTT. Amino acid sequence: CASSIGPPGQYTGELFF.

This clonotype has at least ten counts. The CDR3: CACPTGRKDGYTF. The CDR3 DNA is TGTGCCTGCCCGACAGGGAGAAAAGATGGCTACACCTTC. The chain is built from TRBV30 and TRBJ1-2; 7 bases fit TRBD1. CDR3 length equals 13 residues. The germline V gene encodes CDR1 GTSNPN and CDR2 SVGIG (reference sequence). Unmatched junction bases numbered 10, after V lost 6 bases and J lost 6 bases.

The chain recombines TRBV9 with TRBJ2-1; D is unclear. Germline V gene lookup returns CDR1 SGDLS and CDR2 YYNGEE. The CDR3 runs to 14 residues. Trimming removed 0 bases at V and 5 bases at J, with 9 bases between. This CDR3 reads CASSVDGIHNEQFF. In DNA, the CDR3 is TGTGCCAGCAGCGTAGATGGTATACACAATGAGCAGTTCTTC.

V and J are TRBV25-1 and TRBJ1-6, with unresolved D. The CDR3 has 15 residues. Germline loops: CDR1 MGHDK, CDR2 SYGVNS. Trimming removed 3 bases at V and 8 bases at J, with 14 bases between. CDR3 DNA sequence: TGTGCCAGCAGTGATCTCGCAGGCGCATATTCACCCCTCCACTTT. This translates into CASSDLAGAYSPLHF.

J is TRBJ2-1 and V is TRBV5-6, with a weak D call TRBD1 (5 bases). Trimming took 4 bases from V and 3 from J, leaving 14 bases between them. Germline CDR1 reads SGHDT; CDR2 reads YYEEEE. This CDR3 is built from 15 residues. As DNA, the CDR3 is TGTGCCAGCAGCACAAAAAGACAGATCTACAATGAGCAGTTCTTC. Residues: CASSTKRQIYNEQFF.

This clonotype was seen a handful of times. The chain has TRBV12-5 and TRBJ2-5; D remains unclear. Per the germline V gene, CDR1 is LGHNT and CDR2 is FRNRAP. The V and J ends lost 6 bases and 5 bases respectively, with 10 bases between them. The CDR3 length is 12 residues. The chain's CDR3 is CASGVGKETQYF. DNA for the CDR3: TGTGCTAGTGGAGTAGGGAAGGAGACCCAGTACTTC.

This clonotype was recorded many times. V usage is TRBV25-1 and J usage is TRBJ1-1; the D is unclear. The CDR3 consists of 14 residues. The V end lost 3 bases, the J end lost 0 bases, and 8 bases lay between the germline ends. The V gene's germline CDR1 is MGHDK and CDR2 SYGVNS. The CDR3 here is CASSESRMNTEAFF. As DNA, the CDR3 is TGTGCCAGCAGTGAGAGTCGGATGAACACTGAAGCTTTCTTT.